Detailed here is one T cell receptor (beta chain). Its antigen remains unknown. The CDR3 is 15 amino acids. Looked up from germline, CDR1 is MNHNS and CDR2 is SASEGT. J lost 2 bases, V lost 8 bases, and 9 bases had no gene match. The sample originates from a study of blood T cells in healthy people across ages. Alongside a J-beta primer mix, a sample-barcoded 5' primer served in a second PCR lasting roughly 6 to 11 cycles. Each CDR3 protein is one row after TCRdb ran MiXCR on the 5' RACE reads. The sample lists over 950,000 distinct CDR3 sequences; around two fifths were seen once. Study conclusions and caveats: Naive and antigen-experienced cells were not separated, limiting conclusive comparison.

The sample was blood. This TCR came from a man younger than 35 in good health. The chain couples TRBV6-1 to TRBJ2-5; 9 bases map to TRBD1. CDR3: CASVRQGGIQETQYF. CDR3 nucleotides: TGTGCCAGCGTCAGACAGGGGGGGATTCAAGAGACCCAGTACTTC.